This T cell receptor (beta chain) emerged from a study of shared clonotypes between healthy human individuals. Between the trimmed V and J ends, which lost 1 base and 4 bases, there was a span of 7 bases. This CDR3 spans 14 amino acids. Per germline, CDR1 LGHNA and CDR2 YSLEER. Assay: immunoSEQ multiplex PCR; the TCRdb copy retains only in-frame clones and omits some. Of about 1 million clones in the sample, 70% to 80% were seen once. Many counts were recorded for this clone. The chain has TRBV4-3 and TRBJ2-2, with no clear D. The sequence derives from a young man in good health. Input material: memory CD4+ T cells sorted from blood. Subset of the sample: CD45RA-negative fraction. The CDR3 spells CASSQVGSTGELFF. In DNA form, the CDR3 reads TGCGCCAGCAGCCAAGTGGGTAGCACCGGGGAGCTGTTTTTT.